The T cell receptor beta chain under discussion was sequenced for a study of blood T cell repertoires in COVID-19. About the study: T cells, B-cell-depleted T cells, or PBMCs provided the cDNA or gDNA that served as material.

V lost 3 bases, J lost 4 bases, and 2 bases stayed unmatched. This CDR3 spans 15 amino acids. Germline V gives CDR1 MDHEN, CDR2 SYDVKM. As processed by the authors: Researchers report that nucleated cell counts were estimated from reference gene primer amplification. Sequencing used immunoSEQ multiplex PCR; TCRdb keeps in-frame clones, though not all of them. That table gives V, J and clone size, and the DNA gave D and trimming. Of roughly 18,000 clones in the sample, approximately 85% were seen once. The sample consisted of peripheral blood. The rearrangement joins TRBV28 to TRBJ1-5; 11 positions match TRBD1. The receptor's source is a man at least 80 years old with acute or convalescent COVID-19. For the CDR3, the DNA is TGTGCCAGCAGTTTGTGGGACAGGGGGAATCAGCCCCAGCATTTT. Encoded protein: CASSLWDRGNQPQHF.